This passage covers 18 T cell receptor beta chains from one sample sequenced in a study of human T cells and chemical hapten exposure. Sequencing started from total RNA isolated from unfractionated whole blood. TCRdb reanalysed the 5' RACE reads using MiXCR and keeps one entry per CDR3 protein. The sample includes under 85,000 distinct CDR3 sequences, roughly 8.4% of them seen just once. These receptors all stem from a male donor in good health.

This clonotype was seen a few times. V and J are TRBV19 and TRBJ2-6, with D maybe TRBD1 (6 bases). This CDR3 spans 18 amino acids. CDR1 LNHDA and CDR2 SQIVND come from the germline V gene (reference sequence). Trimming took 0 bases from V and 0 from J, leaving 12 bases between them. Here the CDR3 DNA reads TGTGCCAGTAGTATAGATCTGACAGGTAGCTCTGGGGCCAACGTCCTGACTTTC. It yields the protein CASSIDLTGSSGANVLTF.

This clonotype was seen at least ten times. This chain joins TRBV6-2 or TRBV6-3 and TRBJ2-5, with TRBD1 identical over 10 bases. Germline lookup yields CDR1 MNHEY and CDR2 SVGEGT. The CDR3 is 15 residues long. Trimming at V came to 5 bases and at J to 5 bases, leaving 8 bases not matched to a gene. The CDR3 bases are TGTGCCAGCAGTCTACGACAGGGGGCGGGGGAGACCCAGTACTTC. Its protein product is CASSLRQGAGETQYF.

This clonotype came up many times. V gene TRBV7-8 combines with J gene TRBJ2-1; tentatively, D is TRBD1 (5 bases). This CDR3 region has 15 residues. CDR1 is SGHVS, CDR2 FQNEAQ, per germline. V dropped 2 bases and J dropped 2 bases, with 10 bases sitting between them. The CDR3 sequence: CASSLSQGPYNEQFF. The CDR3 nucleotides read TGTGCCAGCAGCTTAAGCCAGGGCCCCTACAATGAGCAGTTCTTC.

Remarks on this clonotype: This may be a read error, as it is one base from a much larger clone. This sequence joins TRBV12-2 and TRBJ2-7; TRBD1, the table's D call, was not compared with the DNA. TRBV12-2 corresponds to a pseudogene. This CDR3 has 14 amino acids. The CDR3 DNA sequence: TGTGCAAGTCGCGAAGGACAGGGGGACAACGAGCGGTACTTC. Translation: CASREGQGDNERYF.

The gene calls are TRBV14 and TRBJ1-5, with D unresolved. The germline V gene has CDR1 SGHDN and CDR2 FVKESK. The CDR3 extends over 15 amino acids. Trimming shortened V by 1 base and J by 1 base, and 8 bases separated the two germline ends. The CDR3 loop reads CASSQGQGSNQPQHF. In DNA form, the CDR3 reads TGTGCCAGCAGCCAAGGTCAAGGGAGCAATCAGCCCCAGCATTTT.

This clonotype has ten or more counts. The chain employs TRBV12-3 or TRBV12-4 and TRBJ2-3, with 8 bases matching TRBD1. J was trimmed by 1 base and V by 5 bases; bases with no gene match: 8. CDR3 length: 16 amino acids. The CDR3 protein is CASSRNPGQGTDTQYF. CDR3 DNA sequence: TGTGCCAGCAGTCGAAATCCGGGACAGGGCACAGATACGCAGTATTTT.

The chain carries TRBV4-3 and TRBJ1-6; 7 bases map to TRBD1. This CDR3 region has 18 residues. V was pared by 0 bases and J by 0 bases, with 5 bases of the junction left unmatched. Germline CDR1 and CDR2: LGHNA and YSLEER. CDR3 protein: CASSQDLDRSSYNSPLHF. CDR3 coding DNA: TGCGCCAGCAGCCAAGATTTGGACAGGAGCTCCTATAATTCACCCCTCCACTTT.

This clonotype was seen a few times. The chain is built from TRBV4-3 and TRBJ1-1, with 7 bases aligning to TRBD1. CDR3 size: 15 residues. Germline V gives CDR1 LGHNA, CDR2 YSLEER. V dropped 0 bases and J dropped 5; count of bases not matched to a gene: 6. The chain's CDR3 is CASSQDTGAGTEAFF. CDR3 DNA sequence: TGCGCCAGCAGCCAAGATACAGGGGCAGGGACTGAAGCTTTCTTT.

This chain connects TRBV7-6 to TRBJ2-5, with a weak D call TRBD1 (6 bases). The CDR3 is made up of 18 amino acids. Trimming pared 4 bases from V and 0 bases from J, leaving 21 bases between. Germline CDR1 reads SGHVS; CDR2 reads FNYEAQ. The CDR3 loop reads CASSSGQPVFVYQETQYF. The CDR3 coding sequence is TGTGCCAGCAGCTCCGGACAGCCGGTCTTTGTGTACCAAGAGACCCAGTACTTC. Supplemented by reference TRBV7-6 and TRBJ2-5, the full variable domain reads GAGVSQSPRYKVTKRGQDVALRCDPISGHVSLYWYRQALGQGPEFLTYFNYEAQQDKSGLPNDRFSAERPEGSISTLTIQRTEQRDSAMYRCASSSGQPVFVYQETQYFGPGTRLLVL.

In nucleotides, the CDR3 is TGTGCCAGCAGCCCGACAGGGGGATCGCGCAATGAGCAGTTCTTC. This sequence encodes CASSPTGGSRNEQFF. The chain carries TRBV13 and TRBJ2-1; 9 nucleotides line up with TRBD1. The V gene end was trimmed by 5 bases and the J gene end by 6 bases; junction bases not matched to a gene: 8. Germline values: CDR1 PRHDT, CDR2 FYEKMQ (reference sequence). This CDR3 has 15 amino acids.

This clonotype was recorded a few times. V gene TRBV7-9 combines with J gene TRBJ2-1, with TRBD2 matching over 7 bases. The CDR3 extends over 17 amino acids. V shed 1 base and J 6 bases; nucleotides not matched to a gene: 12. Germline V gene data show CDR1 as SEHNR and CDR2 as FQNEAQ (reference sequence). The CDR3 DNA is TGTGCCAGCAGCTTAGTCCCTTCGGGGCGGGAGCTCAATGAGCAGTTCTTC. Residues: CASSLVPSGRELNEQFF.

V usage is TRBV14 and J usage is TRBJ1-2; tentative D call: TRBD1 (6 bases). Germline V gene lookup returns CDR1 SGHDN and CDR2 FVKESK. CDR3 length equals 13 residues. With 2 bases removed from V and 3 bases from J, the gap between germline ends came to 7 bases. Here the CDR3 reads CASSQTGHYGYTF. CDR3 DNA: TGTGCCAGCAGCCAAACAGGGCACTATGGCTACACCTTC.

The table lists this clonotype with many counts. The genes are TRBV7-2 and TRBJ2-7, with a tentative D call TRBD1 (6 bases). Trimming took 4 bases from V and 9 from J, leaving 19 bases between them. The length of the CDR3 is 14 residues. The germline V gene encodes CDR1 SGHTA and CDR2 FQGNSA. CDR3 DNA: TGTGCCAGCAGCTCGGACAGCCCCCTGTTAGGGCAGTACTTC. Protein sequence: CASSSDSPLLGQYF.

The rearrangement uses TRBV29-1 and TRBJ2-3; 7 bases fit TRBD1. V lost 5 bases to trimming and J lost 2 bases; unmatched junction nucleotides: 10. Looked up from germline, CDR1 is SQVTM and CDR2 is ANQGSEA. This CDR3 has 15 amino acids. The CDR3 is CSVTPGQRTTDTQYF. The CDR3 region has the DNA TGCAGCGTTACACCGGGACAGAGAACCACAGATACGCAGTATTTT.

Comments on this clonotype: The junction does not match germline at one end; this may be a read error. The chain combines TRBV7-3 with TRBJ1-2, with unresolved D. The CDR3 covers 13 residues. CDR1 is SGHTA and CDR2 is FQGTGA in the germline V gene. The CDR3 sequence is CASSQGSNYGDTF. CDR3 sequence (DNA): TGTGCCAGCAGCCAAGGGAGTAACTATGGCGACACCTTC.

Many counts were recorded for this clonotype. The chain employs TRBV6-5 and TRBJ2-3; 9 bases fit TRBD1. From germline, CDR1 is MNHEY and CDR2 SVGAGI. The CDR3 length is 17 residues. V lost 1 base, J lost 2 bases, and 7 bases stayed unmatched. The CDR3 spells CASSYLPGQGLTDTQYF. CDR3 nucleotides: TGTGCCAGCAGTTACTTACCGGGACAGGGCCTCACAGATACGCAGTATTTT.

This clonotype showed up many times. V is TRBV12-3 or TRBV12-4 and J is TRBJ1-3, with D unresolved. This CDR3 contains 11 residues. With 3 bases removed from V and 4 bases from J, the gap between germline ends came to 1 base. The CDR3 sequence is CASSLGNTIYF. DNA of the CDR3: TGTGCCAGCAGTTTGGGAAACACCATATATTTT.

This clonotype was counted between two and nine times. CDR3 protein: CASGLAGVPSYEQYF. CDR3 DNA: TGTGCTAGTGGTTTGGCTGGGGTGCCCTCCTACGAGCAGTACTTC. The rearrangement uses TRBV12-5 and TRBJ2-7; no reliable D call. Germline values: CDR1 LGHNT, CDR2 FRNRAP. V was shortened by 1 base and J by 0 bases, with 10 bases between the two germline ends. The CDR3 has 15 residues.